These 4 T cell receptor beta chains share one sample of origin, sequenced in a study of a mutant IDH1 vaccine in newly diagnosed glioma. No antigen has been identified for these receptors. Data came from immunoSEQ multiplex PCR; TCRdb stores just in-frame clones and leaves some out. This sample has tens of thousands of clones; roughly four fifths occur once, and the top ten carry over 9%. Time point described: week 35, safety follow-up. Doses of 300 ug of mutant IDH1 20-mer peptide were given with topical imiquimod. The source material was PBMCs, sampled from a glioma patient whose treatment included an IDH1 peptide vaccine. These receptors came from a man aged 40-49 years with glioma.

The table lists this clone with a count of one. The chain links TRBV18 to TRBJ1-4; TRBD1 aligns across 10 bases. V shed 4 bases, J shed 5 bases, and the junction held 1 base outside the gene matches. The CDR3 length is 14 residues. CDR1 and CDR2 from the germline V gene are KGHSH and LQKENI. CDR3 in amino acids: CASSLDRGNEKLFF. CDR3 DNA sequence: TGTGCCAGCTCACTGGACAGGGGGAATGAAAAACTGTTTTTT.

This chain uses TRBV7-2 with TRBJ2-3; D gene ambiguous. Trimming shortened V by 1 base and J by 3 bases, and 2 bases separated the two germline ends. Per the germline V gene, CDR1 is SGHTA and CDR2 is FQGNSA. The CDR3 is made up of 12 amino acids. For the CDR3, the DNA is TGTGCCAGCAGCTTAGATACAGATACGCAGTATTTT. It yields the protein CASSLDTDTQYF.

The CDR3 here is CASSAPLWWGQVTEAFF. The CDR3 DNA reads TGTGCCAGCAGTGCGCCATTGTGGTGGGGGCAGGTCACTGAAGCTTTCTTT. The chain is built from TRBV6-1 and TRBJ1-1, with TRBD1 as a possible D gene (6 bases). V shed 4 bases and J shed 4 bases, with 22 bases lying between them. Germline V gene sequence: CDR1 MNHNS, CDR2 SASEGT. The CDR3 runs to 17 residues.

The rearrangement links TRBV27 to TRBJ2-2; 12 bases agree with TRBD2. In germline, CDR1 is MNHEY, CDR2 SMNVEV (reference sequence). The CDR3 covers 15 residues. The junction had 4 bases not matched to a gene; V was cut back by 6 bases and J by 5 bases. The CDR3 region has the DNA TGTGCCAGCAGCCGGACTAGCGGGATAACCGGGGAGCTGTTTTTT. Its protein product is CASSRTSGITGELFF.